A single sample is the source of the 5 T cell receptor beta chains below, sequenced in a study of CD8 T cells in Susac syndrome. Random hexamers primed reverse transcription of about 0.45 to 1 ug RNA. TCRdb re-called the immunoSEQ multiplex PCR reads with MiXCR, one entry per CDR3 protein. The sample consists of roughly 130,000 distinct CDR3 sequences, about 95% of them appearing once. Sequencing was carried out using CD4+ T cells from PBMCs. The receptors stem from a human donor with multiple sclerosis.

The J gene is TRBJ2-2, the V gene TRBV3-1; D is unclear. Trimming removed 0 bases at V and 5 bases at J, with 13 bases between. CDR1 LGHDT and CDR2 YNNKEL come from the germline V gene (reference sequence). The CDR3 contains 16 residues. As DNA, the CDR3 is TGTGCCAGCAGCCAAGACGCGGCGGCGCGGACCGGGGAGCTGTTTTTT. Translation gives CASSQDAAARTGELFF.

The CDR3 coding sequence is TGTGCCAGCGCGCCGGGGGGGGCTCAAGAGACCCAGTACTTC. Translation: CASAPGGAQETQYF. This chain uses TRBV7-6 with TRBJ2-5; TRBD2 aligns across 8 bases. The trim removed 8 bases at V and 2 bases at J, leaving 7 bases unmatched. This CDR3 contains 14 residues. Looked up from germline, CDR1 is SGHVS and CDR2 is FNYEAQ.

This chain links TRBV5-1 with TRBJ2-5; perhaps TRBD2 as D (7 bases). Trimming removed 4 bases from V and 2 bases from J, with 12 bases in between. The germline V gene has CDR1 SGHRS and CDR2 YFSETQ. CDR3 length: 14 amino acids. CDR3 coding DNA: TGCGCCAGCAGCGCGGGGGCGGGACAAGAGACCCAGTACTTC. Residues: CASSAGAGQETQYF.

This clonotype was found once. The chain joins TRBV3-1 to TRBJ2-3; 7 bases align to TRBD2. Trimming cost V 2 bases and J 3 bases; bases outside gene matches: 2. Germline assignment: CDR1 LGHDT and CDR2 YNNKEL (reference sequence). The CDR3 runs to 14 residues. The DNA for the CDR3 is TGTGCCAGCAGCCAAAGCGGGGCTACAGATACGCAGTATTTT. Protein sequence: CASSQSGATDTQYF.

V is TRBV5-1 and J is TRBJ1-5, with D possibly TRBD1 on 5 matching bases. V was cut by 0 bases and J by 7 bases, with 14 bases left in between. CDR1 is SGHRS, CDR2 YFSETQ, per germline. This CDR3 contains 15 residues. CDR3 DNA: TGCGCCAGCAGCTTGGATCAGGGAAGGGGACAGCCCCAGCATTTT. This codes for CASSLDQGRGQPQHF.